These 25 T cell receptor beta chains were all obtained from the same sample, sequenced in a study of beta chain features in type 1 diabetes. Expressed TCRB transcripts were sequenced, since all the RNA that had been isolated was reverse transcribed. TCRdb keeps only in-frame clones here, not all; method: immunoSEQ multiplex PCR. This table has fewer than 350,000 clones, about 8.5% appearing once. The sequencing input was central memory CD4+ T cells from blood. These TCRs come from a woman aged 18-29 years in good health.

This clone occurred a few times. The chain recombines TRBV20-1 with TRBJ1-2; D uncertain. Germline CDR1 and CDR2: DFQATT and SNEGSKA (reference sequence). Trimming left V 7 bases short and J 8 bases short, with 14 bases between. The CDR3 has 11 residues. For the CDR3, the DNA is TGCAGTGTAGCAGTTCCCGAGGGCTACACCTTC. Translated, it gives CSVAVPEGYTF.

A remark on this clone: The junction departs from germline at one end; a sequencing error may be responsible. The chain couples TRBV12-5 to TRBJ2-4; weak D call: TRBD2 (5 bases). The CDR3 extends over 19 amino acids. The germline V gene encodes CDR1 LGHNT and CDR2 FRNRAP. In nucleotides, the CDR3 is TGTGCTAGTGGTTTGACACGACGGGGAGAGCCAAATCAAGTTTTGGGTGGGCACTTC. Translation gives CASGLTRRGEPNQVLGGHF.

The chain is built from TRBV27 and TRBJ2-1; TRBD1 might be the D (5 bases). The CDR3 has 14 residues. The germline CDR1 and CDR2 sequences are MNHEY and SMNVEV (reference sequence). Trimming removed 5 bases at V and 4 bases at J, with 12 bases between. The CDR3 protein is CASSRTIKYNEQFF. The CDR3 bases are TGTGCCAGCAGTAGGACAATTAAATACAATGAGCAGTTCTTC.

Notes on this clone: A much larger clone lies one base from this, so it may be a read error. The chain uses TRBV18 and TRBJ2-3, with D perhaps matching TRBD1 (6 bases). Germline CDR1 reads KGHSH; CDR2 reads LQKENI. The CDR3 has 16 residues. The CDR3 is CASAPPGQGISDTQYF. The CDR3 region has the DNA TGTGCCAGCGCACCACCTGGGCAGGGGATTTCAGATACGCAGTATTTT.

This clone was seen only once. The gene calls are TRBV7-2 and TRBJ1-6, with 8 positions matching TRBD1. CDR1 and CDR2 from the germline V gene are SGHTA and FQGNSA. V was pared by 2 bases and J by 9 bases, with 9 bases of the junction left unmatched. The length of the CDR3 is 16 residues. CDR3 in amino acids: CASSLRGGQVSSPLHF. The CDR3 nucleotides read TGTGCCAGCAGCTTAAGAGGGGGACAGGTCTCTTCACCCCTCCACTTT.

This clone was picked up a small number of times. The chain employs TRBV9 and TRBJ1-4, with no clear D. Germline CDR1 reads SGDLS; CDR2 reads YYNGEE. Trimming took 0 bases from V and 4 from J, leaving 7 bases between them. This CDR3 comprises 14 residues. The CDR3 protein is CASSVEQINEKLFF. The CDR3 nucleotides are TGTGCCAGCAGCGTAGAACAGATTAATGAAAAACTGTTTTTT.

This clone appeared a few times. The rearrangement links TRBV7-9 to TRBJ2-1; TRBD1 matches at 7 bases. V shed 5 bases and J 1 base; nucleotides not matched to a gene: 8. The CDR3 extends over 16 amino acids. Germline CDR1 reads SEHNR; CDR2 reads FQNEAQ (reference sequence). The CDR3 nucleotides are TGTGCCAGCAGCGGACAGGCAGGGGTTTCCTACAATGAGCAGTTCTTC. Amino acid sequence: CASSGQAGVSYNEQFF.

This clone was counted only a few times. The V and J genes are TRBV14 and TRBJ1-6; D uncertain. The CDR3 has 14 amino acids. V lost 0 bases to trimming and J lost 7 bases, with 7 bases between them. The germline V gene has CDR1 SGHDN and CDR2 FVKESK. Written as DNA, the CDR3 is TGTGCCAGCAGCCAAGAGTTGGGGAATTCACCCCTCCACTTT. The encoded protein is CASSQELGNSPLHF.

The CDR3: CASSFTTGTYEQYV. CDR3 DNA: TGTGCCAGCAGCTTTACGACAGGGACCTACGAGCAGTACGTC. The chain uses TRBV7-2 and TRBJ2-7; TRBD1 matches 7 bases. CDR3 size: 14 residues. Germline CDR1 SGHTA, CDR2 FQGNSA. After removal of 3 bases from V and 2 bases from J, the junction contained 4 bases not matched to a gene.

This clone appeared a few times. The rearrangement uses TRBV6-5 and TRBJ2-7; D is unclear. The length of the CDR3 is 16 residues. Germline V gives CDR1 MNHEY, CDR2 SVGAGI. Deletions cut 2 bases from V and 0 bases from J, with 14 bases between. The CDR3 spells CASSYEHDKSSYEQYV. The CDR3 DNA reads as TGTGCCAGCAGTTACGAGCATGATAAAAGCTCCTACGAGCAGTACGTC.

This clone was picked up a small number of times. This rearrangement joins TRBV18 to TRBJ2-3; 8 bases are a match to TRBD1. Germline assignment: CDR1 KGHSH and CDR2 LQKENI. CDR3 length equals 15 residues. J was trimmed by 6 bases and V by 1 base; bases with no gene match: 6. CDR3 residues: CASSPHQGAYDTQYF. The CDR3 DNA sequence: TGTGCCAGCTCACCACATCAGGGGGCGTACGATACGCAGTATTTT.

The chain employs TRBV29-1 and TRBJ1-2, with 11 bases identical to TRBD1. Germline values: CDR1 SQVTM, CDR2 ANQGSEA. The CDR3 has 15 residues. J gave up 8 bases and V 6 bases, and 14 bases lay outside the gene matches. The CDR3 region has the DNA TGCAGCGTCCTTGCCGGGACAGGGGGTACAGTCGGCTACACCTTC. Protein sequence: CSVLAGTGGTVGYTF.

There are a few counts of this clone. This chain joins TRBV7-9 and TRBJ1-1; 7 bases align to TRBD1. V shed 5 bases, J shed 8 bases, and the junction held 8 bases outside the gene matches. CDR1 SEHNR and CDR2 FQNEAQ come from the germline V gene (reference sequence). CDR3 size: 13 residues. This CDR3 is CASSPGTEQEAFF. The CDR3 DNA follows: TGTGCCAGCAGCCCAGGGACAGAGCAAGAAGCTTTCTTT.

The rearrangement joins TRBV6-6 to TRBJ2-7; D is unresolved. The CDR3 totals 12 residues. V lost 5 bases to trimming and J lost 4 bases, with 9 bases between them. From germline, CDR1 is MNHNY and CDR2 SVGAGI (reference sequence). CDR3 residues: CASSPAGYEQYV. In DNA form, the CDR3 reads TGTGCCAGCAGTCCGGCCGGATACGAGCAGTACGTC.

The J gene is TRBJ2-2, the V gene TRBV5-6; D may be TRBD1 (6 bases). CDR3 length: 15 amino acids. Germline-derived CDR1 and CDR2 are SGHDT and YYEEEE. V was shortened by 5 bases and J by 4 bases, with 15 bases between the two germline ends. The CDR3 bases are TGTGCCAGCAGTTACAGGGAGATGGTCACCGGGGAGCTGTTTTTT. As protein: CASSYREMVTGELFF. The variable domain in full, completed from reference TRBV5-6 and TRBJ2-2, reads DAGVTQSPTHLIKTRGQQVTLRCSPKSGHDTVSWYQQALGQGPQFIFQYYEEEERQRGNFPDRFSGHQFPNYSSELNVNALLLGDSALYLCASSYREMVTGELFFGEGSRLTVL.

This rearrangement joins TRBV11-1 to TRBJ2-1; D gene unclear. Looked up from germline, CDR1 is SGHAT and CDR2 is FQDESV (reference sequence). V was pared by 2 bases and J by 11 bases, with 13 bases between. The CDR3 is 13 residues long. CDR3 residues: CASSLTEPPKQFF. The CDR3 DNA is TGTGCCAGCAGCTTAACCGAGCCTCCTAAGCAGTTCTTC.

Ten or more counts support this clone. The chain combines TRBV7-2 with TRBJ1-6; 9 nucleotides line up with TRBD1. With V trimmed by 5 bases and J by 11 bases, 7 bases remained unmatched. The CDR3 has 14 amino acids. Germline V gene sequence: CDR1 SGHTA, CDR2 FQGNSA. CDR3 region: CASSLRDRDAPLHF. The CDR3 nucleotides are TGTGCCAGCAGCCTGCGGGACAGGGACGCACCCCTCCACTTT.

This clone came up many times. The genes are TRBV7-2 and TRBJ2-5; D possibly corresponds to TRBD1 (5 bases). Looked up from germline, CDR1 is SGHTA and CDR2 is FQGNSA. There are 14 residues in the CDR3. V was clipped by 3 bases and J by 2 bases, with 10 bases between them. DNA for the CDR3: TGTGCCAGCAGCTTTGGGGCGGAACAAGAGACCCAGTACTTC. Translating it yields CASSFGAEQETQYF.

In its sample, this clone was seen a few times. The V and J genes are TRBV2 and TRBJ1-1; a possible D gene is TRBD1 (5 bases). The V end was cut by 7 bases, the J end by 1 base, with 10 bases between. Germline values: CDR1 SNHLY, CDR2 FYNNEI. CDR3 size: 13 residues. Written as DNA, the CDR3 is TGTGCCAGCACGGGGCGGGGGAACACTGAAGCTTTCTTT. The encoded protein is CASTGRGNTEAFF.

This sequence joins TRBV4-3 and TRBJ1-6; D is ambiguous. CDR1 and CDR2 (germline): LGHNA, YSLEER. Trimming removed 3 bases from V and 4 bases from J, with 7 bases in between. The CDR3 extends over 14 amino acids. The CDR3: CASSQLAYNSPLHF. In DNA form, the CDR3 reads TGCGCCAGCAGCCAGTTGGCATATAATTCACCCCTCCACTTT.

This clone was seen more than once but under ten times. The chain links TRBV6-6 to TRBJ2-1; D is ambiguous. Germline CDR1 MNHNY, CDR2 SVGAGI (reference sequence). Deletions cut 5 bases from V and 6 bases from J, with 5 bases between. The CDR3 spans 11 residues. The CDR3 reads CASSRSNEQFF. The CDR3 nucleotides are TGTGCCAGCAGTCGGAGCAATGAGCAGTTCTTC.

This clone was observed a few times. The chain recombines TRBV7-9 with TRBJ1-2; D is ambiguous. V was pared by 4 bases and J by 2 bases, with 11 bases between. This CDR3 spans 14 amino acids. Per germline, CDR1 SEHNR and CDR2 FQNEAQ (reference sequence). CDR3 loop: CASSYAEGNYGYTF. The DNA for the CDR3 is TGTGCCAGCAGCTACGCAGAGGGAAACTATGGCTACACCTTC.

This clone was observed a handful of times. The chain links TRBV15 to TRBJ1-2; D might be TRBD1 (6 bases). From germline, CDR1 is LNHNV and CDR2 YYDKDF (reference sequence). This CDR3 is built from 18 residues. Trimming shortened V by 5 bases and J by 2 bases, and 24 bases separated the two germline ends. The CDR3 DNA follows: TGTGCCACCAGCGGAGGGTCTGTAGTACAGGGACCAAACTATGGCTACACCTTC. It encodes CATSGGSVVQGPNYGYTF.

This clone occurred a few times. This chain links TRBV7-2 with TRBJ2-1; 8 bases line up with TRBD2. The V gene's germline CDR1 is SGHTA and CDR2 FQGNSA. The V segment lost 6 bases and the J segment 7 bases; nucleotides outside the gene matches: 17. This CDR3 spans 17 amino acids. The CDR3 nucleotides are TGTGCCAGCAGTACACGACCGAGCGGGAGTCTTTGGAATGAGCAGTTCTTC. It codes for CASSTRPSGSLWNEQFF. The variable domain in full, with the rest retrieved from reference TRBV7-2 and TRBJ2-1, is GAGVSQSPSNKVTEKGKDVELRCDPISGHTALYWYRQSLGQGLEFLIYFQGNSAPDKSGLPSDRFSAERTGGSVSTLTIQRTQQEDSAVYLCASSTRPSGSLWNEQFFGPGTRLTVL.

This clone came up a few times. V usage is TRBV19 and J usage is TRBJ1-2; unclear D gene. V lost 6 bases and J lost 3, with 20 bases in between. The CDR3 has 16 residues. Germline loops: CDR1 LNHDA, CDR2 SQIVND (reference sequence). CDR3 amino acids: CASRQGRGIRDYGYTF. The CDR3 DNA follows: TGTGCCAGTAGACAAGGACGAGGGATCCGTGACTATGGCTACACCTTC.